The 15 T cell receptor beta chains below were found in one sample sequenced in a study of cytomegalovirus exposure and HLA in healthy donors. Primers for the PCR totalled 60 Vbeta and 13 Jbeta. This table comes from immunoSEQ multiplex PCR, and its TCRdb copy is limited to in-frame clones, with some not included. Among roughly 150,000 clones listed, 80% to 85% were seen once. Input material: PBMCs. Every receptor here comes from a man in his fifties in good health and CMV-seropositive.

This clone was seen a handful of times. V gene TRBV7-3 combines with J gene TRBJ1-1, with a possible D match to TRBD1 (5 bases). Trimming cost V 5 bases and J 0 bases, with 25 bases left between them. Germline CDR1 SGHTA, CDR2 FQGTGA. This CDR3 has 19 amino acids. CDR3 amino acids: CASSPNWLRAGNMNTEAFF. CDR3 nucleotide sequence: TGTGCCAGCAGCCCGAACTGGCTCAGGGCGGGGAATATGAACACTGAAGCTTTCTTT.

The CDR3, as DNA: TGTGCCTGGACGGGACAGAAAAATGAAAAACTGTTTTTT. This sequence encodes CAWTGQKNEKLFF. J is TRBJ1-4 and V is TRBV30; the match to TRBD1 covers 7 bases. The germline CDR1 and CDR2 sequences are GTSNPN and SVGIG (reference sequence). V shed 4 bases and J 5 bases; nucleotides not matched to a gene: 4. CDR3 length equals 13 residues. The whole variable domain, filled in from reference TRBV30 and TRBJ1-4, reads SQTIHQWPATLVQPVGSPLSLECTVEGTSNPNLYWYRQAAGRGLQLLFYSVGIGQISSEVPQNLSASRPQDRQFILSSKKLLLSDSGFYLCAWTGQKNEKLFFGSGTQLSVL.

V usage is TRBV27 and J usage is TRBJ1-1; TRBD1 is a possible D gene (5 bases). The CDR3 consists of 16 residues. Germline V CDR1 and CDR2: MNHEY, SMNVEV (reference sequence). Trimming removed 2 bases at V and 0 bases at J, with 13 bases between. This chain's CDR3 is CASSLRGLPMNTEAFF. The CDR3 DNA reads TGTGCCAGCAGTTTAAGGGGCCTGCCGATGAACACTGAAGCTTTCTTT.

The rearrangement links TRBV21-1 to TRBJ1-5; TRBD1, as called in the table, went unchecked against the DNA. TRBV21-1 is recorded as a pseudogene. The CDR3 extends over 18 amino acids. CDR3 protein: CASSTRQGRDNSNQPQHF. The DNA of the CDR3 is TGTGCCAGCAGCACACGACAGGGGAGGGATAATAGCAATCAGCCCCAGCATTTT.

V is TRBV4-1 and J is TRBJ2-7, with TRBD2 matching over 8 bases. This CDR3 is built from 15 residues. The germline V gene has CDR1 MGHRA and CDR2 YSYEKL. The V gene end was trimmed by 0 bases and the J gene end by 3 bases; junction bases not matched to a gene: 4. The CDR3 protein is CASSQDPTSDYEQYF. The CDR3, as DNA: TGCGCCAGCAGCCAAGACCCGACTAGCGACTACGAGCAGTACTTC.

The V and J genes are TRBV4-1 and TRBJ2-7, with D perhaps matching TRBD1 (6 bases). The germline V and J ends were trimmed by 1 base and 1 base, with 20 bases remaining between them. This CDR3 is built from 18 residues. CDR1 is MGHRA, CDR2 YSYEKL, per germline. The CDR3 here is CASSQGPAGALSSYEQYF. CDR3 sequence (DNA): TGCGCCAGCAGCCAAGGTCCTGCAGGGGCGCTATCTTCCTACGAGCAGTACTTC.

The chain joins TRBV5-1 to TRBJ2-2, with D maybe TRBD1 (7 bases). Germline V gene lookup returns CDR1 SGHRS and CDR2 YFSETQ. The CDR3 covers 15 residues. Trimming removed 3 bases from V and 6 bases from J, with 15 bases in between. The CDR3 protein is CASSSRQGGPGELFF. In DNA, the CDR3 is TGCGCCAGCAGCTCGAGGCAGGGGGGCCCCGGGGAGCTGTTTTTT.

This clone was picked up a small number of times. This chain joins TRBV2 and TRBJ2-2; TRBD1 is a possible D gene (6 bases). Trimming pared 7 bases from V and 2 bases from J, leaving 17 bases between. Germline V CDR1 and CDR2: SNHLY, FYNNEI. The CDR3 is 16 residues long. The CDR3 spells CASIKETGANTGELFF. Written as DNA, the CDR3 is TGTGCCAGCATCAAGGAGACAGGAGCCAACACCGGGGAGCTGTTTTTT.

There are a few counts of this clone. The CDR3 DNA sequence: TGTGCCAGCAGCTTGTCGGGGGGGAGCACTGAAGCTTTCTTT. The encoded protein is CASSLSGGSTEAFF. The chain links TRBV5-6 to TRBJ1-1; possible D gene TRBD1, 5 bases. The CDR3 sequence is 14 residues long. Germline loops: CDR1 SGHDT, CDR2 YYEEEE. The V end lost 1 base, the J end lost 4 bases, and 11 bases lay between the germline ends.

Only one count was recorded for this clone. The chain couples TRBV28 to TRBJ1-1; D is undetermined. Germline assignment: CDR1 MDHEN and CDR2 SYDVKM. The CDR3 sequence is 10 residues long. The CDR3 reads CATRNAKAFF. CDR3 sequence (DNA): TGTGCTACCCGTAACGCTAAAGCTTTCTTT.

V and J are TRBV7-9 and TRBJ2-7; 11 bases map to TRBD2. The V gene end was trimmed by 5 bases and the J gene end by 4 bases; junction bases not matched to a gene: 7. Germline V gene lookup returns CDR1 SEHNR and CDR2 FQNEAQ (reference sequence). This CDR3 has 15 amino acids. CDR3 sequence: CASSDSGRATYEQYF. CDR3 nucleotides: TGTGCCAGCAGCGATAGCGGGAGGGCCACTTACGAGCAGTACTTC.

Of note for this clone: The same CDR3 can be traced to other DNA sequences in this sample. The genes are TRBV28 and TRBJ1-2, with D hard to call. From germline, CDR1 is MDHEN and CDR2 SYDVKM. Trimming left V 4 bases short and J 4 bases short, with 16 bases between. The CDR3 spans 15 residues. CDR3 sequence reads: CASSSQVGRIYGYTF. DNA for the CDR3: TGTGCCAGCAGTTCTCAGGTTGGGAGAATCTATGGCTACACCTTC.

The chain has TRBV5-1 and TRBJ1-4; D is uncertain. The V and J ends lost 0 bases and 7 bases respectively, with 13 bases between them. Germline V gene lookup returns CDR1 SGHRS and CDR2 YFSETQ. The CDR3 spans 15 residues. CDR3 amino acids: CASSLDWTEGEKLFF. CDR3 DNA sequence: TGCGCCAGCAGCTTGGATTGGACCGAGGGTGAAAAACTGTTTTTT.

The chain joins TRBV30 to TRBJ1-2; D is perhaps TRBD1 (6 bases). The CDR3 has 13 amino acids. Trimming cost V 1 base and J 7 bases, with 13 bases left between them. Germline-derived CDR1 and CDR2 are GTSNPN and SVGIG (reference sequence). CDR3 in amino acids: CAWSAGGQAGYTF. CDR3 DNA sequence: TGTGCCTGGAGTGCGGGGGGCCAGGCTGGCTACACCTTC.

The chain has TRBV6-5 and TRBJ2-3; 9 nucleotides align to TRBD2. Trimming removed 6 bases from V and 11 bases from J; junction bases left unmatched: 9. The CDR3 contains 13 residues. Germline V gene lookup returns CDR1 MNHEY and CDR2 SVGAGI. In DNA, the CDR3 is TGTGCCAGCAGACAAGGAGCGGGAGGAGGGCAGTATTTT. It specifies CASRQGAGGGQYF.